This T cell receptor beta chain was recorded in a study of regulatory T cells in long-lasting Graves disease. Overall study results and limits: Results may be inaccurate due to the small sample size.

CDR3 regions were amplified by Arm-PCR using iRepertoire HTBI primers to build TCR beta libraries. One entry per CDR3 protein, called by TCRdb with MiXCR from the multiplex PCR reads. The data contain roughly 220,000 distinct CDR3 sequences, approximately 20% of them seen just once; the ten biggest clones take up approximately 20%. This clonotype was recorded at least ten times. The target antigen is unknown. CDR1 SGHAT and CDR2 FQNNGV come from the germline V gene. The J segment lost 9 bases and the V segment lost 3 bases, leaving 2 bases of the junction unmatched. The CDR3 loop spans 13 amino acids. This sample's time point: newly diagnosed GD, antithyroid drugs for less than 3 months. The authors made the TCR library using RNA they extracted from PBMCs.

The chain has TRBV11-2 and TRBJ2-1, with 10 bases matching TRBD2. Source: peripheral blood mononuclear cells (PBMCs), taken at new diagnosis, from a patient treated with antithyroid drugs. The TCR originated in a female donor with Graves disease. The CDR3 nucleotides are TGTGCCAGCAGCTTCGGACTAGCGGTTGAGCAGTTCTTC. Its protein is CASSFGLAVEQFF.